At least ten counts were recorded for the clone carrying this T cell receptor beta chain. Its antigen is unidentified. This sample was included in a study of T cells after yellow fever vaccination. The study's findings and limits: Although most clonotypes did not, a small share appeared in both CD4 and CD8 compartments.

TCRdb processed the 5' RACE reads anew with MiXCR; each CDR3 protein has one entry. This sample yields about 340,000 distinct CDR3 sequences, of which around 12% are seen a single time; about 3% belongs to the top ten. The germline V and J ends were trimmed by 0 bases and 8 bases, with 11 bases remaining between them. Germline V gene data show CDR1 as LGHDT and CDR2 as YNNKEL (reference sequence). The CDR3 contains 13 residues. The gene calls are TRBV3-1 and TRBJ2-7; D is unclear. This clonotype was sampled from a young man who received the YFV17D yellow fever vaccine. Sequenced material: CD4+ T cells sorted from PBMCs, taken 15 days after the yellow fever booster vaccination. The CDR3: CASSQDSGRQQYF. The CDR3 nucleotides read TGTGCCAGCAGCCAAGATTCGGGCCGCCAGCAGTACTTC.